This entry describes one T cell receptor beta chain. The antigen remains undetermined. This same CDR3 is encoded by further DNA sequences in the sample. The CDR3 loop spans 14 amino acids. The V gene's germline CDR1 is MNHEY and CDR2 SVGAGI. Trimming removed 3 bases at V and 0 bases at J, with 8 bases between. This sample stems from a study of shared clonotypes between healthy human individuals. Whole-study findings and limits: Clonotype sharing across a few donors was observed for 4% to 5.5% of naive CD4 clonotypes.

Clones were sequenced by immunoSEQ multiplex PCR, and TCRdb holds only the in-frame ones, with some missing. The table lists 2.5 million or so clones, around nine tenths of them singletons. The sequenced sample was naive CD4+ T cells sorted from blood. The subset is: CD45RA+ positively selected. This TCR was recovered from a man between 18 and 29 years old in good health. J is TRBJ2-5 and V is TRBV6-5; D is unclear. CDR3 sequence reads: CASSYSLYQETQYF. The CDR3 DNA is TGTGCCAGCAGTTATTCCTTGTACCAAGAGACCCAGTACTTC.